These 13 T cell receptor beta chains were all obtained from the same sample, sequenced in a study of cytomegalovirus exposure and HLA in healthy donors (dated by TCRdb to 2016 to 2017). Library prep was done by the immunoSEQ multiplex PCR assay. For the multiplex PCR, a mixture combining 60 forward primers for TCR Vbeta segments and 13 reverse primers for TCR Jbeta segments was used. TCRdb mirrors the immuneACCESS table, restricted to in-frame sequences. Some clones are absent from its copies; in checked studies, under half trace to an unresolved V gene, and the reason for the others is unknown. The sample yields 95,000 to 150,000 clones; roughly 80% were counted once. The ten top clones hold roughly 3% of the sample. The sequenced sample was PBMCs. Receptors originate from a woman aged 45-65 years in good health and CMV-seronegative.

This clone was observed a single time. V gene TRBV28 combines with J gene TRBJ2-5; 8 bases match TRBD1. Trimming removed 5 bases from V and 5 bases from J; junction bases left unmatched: 10. CDR1 MDHEN and CDR2 SYDVKM come from the germline V gene. The CDR3 is 15 residues long. DNA for the CDR3: TGTGCCAGCAGTACCGCAGGGGGCTTAGGGGAGACCCAGTACTTC. This codes for CASSTAGGLGETQYF. Drawing the rest from reference TRBV28 and TRBJ2-5, the complete variable domain is DVKVTQSSRYLVKRTGEKVFLECVQDMDHENMFWYRQDPGLGLRLIYFSYDVKMKEKGDIPEGYSVSREKKERFSLILESASTNQTSMYLCASSTAGGLGETQYFGPGTRLLVL.

The rearrangement links TRBV6-6 to TRBJ2-7; D might be TRBD2 (5 bases). Per the germline V gene, CDR1 is MNHNY and CDR2 is SVGAGI (reference sequence). Trimming cost V 1 base and J 3 bases, with 13 bases left between them. The CDR3 loop spans 15 amino acids. CDR3: CASSYLSSEGYEQYF. CDR3 coding DNA: TGTGCCAGCAGTTACTTGTCCTCAGAGGGCTACGAGCAGTACTTC.

As concerns this clone: At one of its ends the junction is not consistent with the germline gene, which may arise from a read error. The chain uses TRBV7-9 and TRBJ1-5, with unresolved D. From germline, CDR1 is SEHNR and CDR2 FQNEAQ (reference sequence). The CDR3 is 15 residues long. The chain's CDR3 is CSSSAGIEAHQPQHF. The CDR3 region has the DNA TGTTCCAGCAGCGCCGGGATAGAGGCCCATCAGCCCCAGCATTTT.

The chain employs TRBV7-2 and TRBJ1-2, with D possibly being TRBD1 (5 bases). The CDR3 length is 12 residues. CDR1 and CDR2 from the germline V gene are SGHTA and FQGNSA. V was trimmed by 5 bases and J by 6 bases, leaving 10 bases between them. The CDR3 bases are TGTGCCAGCAGCGTCGTAGGGGATGGCTACACCTTC. Translated: CASSVVGDGYTF.

The J gene is TRBJ2-2, the V gene TRBV7-9; D not resolved. The CDR3 has 16 residues. The V gene lost 6 bases and the J gene lost 4 bases, with 18 bases spanning the gap. From germline, CDR1 is SEHNR and CDR2 FQNEAQ (reference sequence). The CDR3: CASSYQPSGGTGELFF. The CDR3 DNA follows: TGTGCCAGCAGTTACCAGCCCTCGGGTGGCACCGGGGAGCTGTTTTTT.

The chain combines TRBV5-1 with TRBJ1-4, with 7 bases aligning to TRBD1. With 4 bases clipped from V and 3 bases from J, the junction kept 6 bases outside the gene matches. The CDR3 contains 15 residues. Germline V gives CDR1 SGHRS, CDR2 YFSETQ. CDR3 DNA: TGCGCCAGCAGCGACGGACAGGCGTCTAATGAAAAACTGTTTTTT. This sequence encodes CASSDGQASNEKLFF.

The chain has TRBV27 and TRBJ1-4; 9 bases line up with TRBD1. Trimming at V came to 5 bases and at J to 8 bases, leaving 6 bases not matched to a gene. CDR3 length: 14 residues. Per the germline V gene, CDR1 is MNHEY and CDR2 is SMNVEV (reference sequence). The CDR3 sequence is CASSIGQGNEKLFF. CDR3 nucleotide sequence: TGTGCCAGCAGTATAGGACAGGGGAACGAAAAACTGTTTTTT.

The V and J genes are TRBV6-1 and TRBJ2-7, with a tentative D call TRBD1 (5 bases). Looked up from germline, CDR1 is MNHNS and CDR2 is SASEGT. The CDR3 loop spans 15 amino acids. Trimming removed 1 base at V and 3 bases at J, with 13 bases between. CDR3 sequence (DNA): TGTGCCAGCAGTGAAGTCCTAGGGGCAGACTACGAGCAGTACTTC. Amino acid sequence: CASSEVLGADYEQYF.

This chain links TRBV28 with TRBJ2-7, with D possibly being TRBD2 (5 bases). This CDR3 is built from 14 residues. V was pared by 4 bases and J by 0 bases, with 10 bases between. Looked up from germline, CDR1 is MDHEN and CDR2 is SYDVKM. CDR3 coding DNA: TGTGCCAGCAGTTGGGCTAGCCGCTCCTACGAGCAGTACTTC. Amino acids: CASSWASRSYEQYF. The variable domain in full, with the rest retrieved from reference TRBV28 and TRBJ2-7, is DVKVTQSSRYLVKRTGEKVFLECVQDMDHENMFWYRQDPGLGLRLIYFSYDVKMKEKGDIPEGYSVSREKKERFSLILESASTNQTSMYLCASSWASRSYEQYFGPGTRLTVT.

The V and J genes are TRBV13 and TRBJ2-7, with 12 nucleotides matching TRBD2. V was clipped by 0 bases and J by 4 bases; unmatched bases: 4. The germline CDR1 and CDR2 sequences are PRHDT and FYEKMQ (reference sequence). This CDR3 region has 16 residues. Written as DNA, the CDR3 is TGTGCCAGCAGCTTAGGGGGGCTAGCGGGAGGGTACGAGCAGTACTTC. This codes for CASSLGGLAGGYEQYF.

V usage is TRBV7-9 and J usage is TRBJ1-5; D is possibly TRBD1 (6 bases). Trimming left V 1 base short and J 9 bases short, with 13 bases between. The germline gives CDR1 SEHNR, CDR2 FQNEAQ (reference sequence). This CDR3 is 14 amino acids long. This chain's CDR3 is CASSLEDSSWPQHF. Written as DNA, the CDR3 is TGTGCCAGCAGCTTAGAGGACAGTTCGTGGCCCCAGCATTTT.

The rearrangement links TRBV7-3 to TRBJ1-1; the D gene is possibly TRBD1 (6 bases). The CDR3 covers 17 residues. V was cut by 1 base and J by 0 bases, with 15 bases left in between. Germline values: CDR1 SGHTA, CDR2 FQGTGA. The CDR3 DNA sequence: TGTGCCAGCAGCTTAAACGGCGGGGGGGCCTTGAACACTGAAGCTTTCTTT. It translates to CASSLNGGGALNTEAFF.

This clone was seen more than once but under ten times. This chain joins TRBV9 and TRBJ1-2, with D perhaps matching TRBD1 (6 bases). Germline-derived CDR1 and CDR2 are SGDLS and YYNGEE. V lost 3 bases to trimming and J lost 3 bases, with 9 bases between them. This CDR3 contains 13 residues. In nucleotides, the CDR3 is TGTGCCAGCAGCGAGACAGGAGACTATGGCTACACCTTC. Amino acids: CASSETGDYGYTF.